These 15 T cell receptor beta chains came from one sample sequenced in a study of vaccination and CD4 T cells after COVID-19. What these receptors recognize is not known. Treatment of the sample: approximately 11-day PBMC culture with coronavirus spike peptide pools or control peptides (ViraFEST assay). An Oncomine TCR Beta short-read assay was used to sequence the DNA from cultured CD4+ T cells. TCRdb analysed the PCR reads with MiXCR anew, one entry per CDR3 protein. The sample yields 11,000 or so distinct CDR3 sequences, approximately 43% seen once. The sample comprised CD4+ T cells from blood, cultured in vitro. Every receptor here comes from a human donor who had recovered from COVID-19.

V and J are TRBV11-3 and TRBJ1-1, with D possibly being TRBD1 (5 bases). V lost 5 bases and J lost 5, with 15 bases in between. CDR3 length: 14 amino acids. Germline lookup yields CDR1 SGHNT and CDR2 YENEEA. The CDR3 here is CASSRSGSTTEAFF. As DNA, the CDR3 is TGTGCCAGCAGCCGTTCAGGGAGTACGACTGAAGCTTTCTTT.

V is TRBV4-1 and J is TRBJ2-1, with D maybe TRBD2 (5 bases). The CDR3 has 17 residues. V shed 0 bases and J shed 8 bases, with 20 bases lying between them. Germline lookup yields CDR1 MGHRA and CDR2 YSYEKL. DNA of the CDR3: TGCGCCAGCAGCCAAGAACCAAGATTACCGCCTAGCTATGAGCAGTTCTTC. Protein product: CASSQEPRLPPSYEQFF.

DNA for the CDR3: TGCGCCAGCAGCGCTAGGGGGGGCCATGAGCAGTACTTC. Translation: CASSARGGHEQYF. The rearrangement uses TRBV10-2 and TRBJ2-7, with a possible D match to TRBD2 (7 bases). Deletions cut 6 bases from V and 7 bases from J, with 16 bases between. Germline assignment: CDR1 WSHSY and CDR2 SAAADI. The CDR3 sequence is 13 residues long.

The chain is built from TRBV7-9 and TRBJ2-5; TRBD2 aligns across 11 bases. The CDR3 is made up of 15 amino acids. Germline assignment: CDR1 SEHNR and CDR2 FQNEAQ (reference sequence). The V gene end was trimmed by 1 base and the J gene end by 2 bases; junction bases not matched to a gene: 0. DNA for the CDR3: TGTGCCAGCAGCTTAGGACTAGCGGGACAAGAGACCCAGTACTTC. This encodes CASSLGLAGQETQYF.

The chain recombines TRBV2 with TRBJ2-7; 8 nucleotides line up with TRBD1. In germline, CDR1 is SNHLY, CDR2 FYNNEI. This CDR3 is 12 amino acids long. Trimming cost V 4 bases and J 8 bases; bases outside gene matches: 4. The chain's CDR3 is CASSVRTGKQYF. CDR3 nucleotides: TGTGCCAGCAGTGTTCGGACAGGGAAGCAGTACTTC.

A note on this clonotype: The junction differs from germline at one of its ends, possibly a read error. The genes are TRBV20-1 and TRBJ2-5; unclear D gene. Germline V gives CDR1 DFQATT, CDR2 SNEGSKA (reference sequence). The CDR3 runs 11 residues. The CDR3 protein is CSVRNGETQYF. The CDR3 DNA reads as TGCAGTGTTAGAAATGGCGAGACCCAGTACTTC.

The rearrangement uses TRBV12-3 or TRBV12-4 and TRBJ2-5; D is undetermined. Trimming removed 3 bases from V and 5 bases from J, with 10 bases in between. This CDR3 is 13 amino acids long. CDR3 nucleotide sequence: TGTGCCAGCAGTTTGGCGCCGGTGGAGACCCAGTACTTC. Translated, it gives CASSLAPVETQYF.

The chain links TRBV6-2 or TRBV6-3 to TRBJ1-5; no clear D. The V and J ends lost 7 bases and 2 bases respectively, with 9 bases between them. CDR1 and CDR2 from the germline V gene are MNHEY and SVGEGT. This CDR3 contains 13 residues. CDR3 region: CASKDRGNQPQHF. CDR3 bases: TGTGCCAGCAAGGATAGGGGCAATCAGCCCCAGCATTTT.

The V gene is TRBV7-8, the J gene TRBJ2-1; no clear D gene. Germline V gives CDR1 SGHVS, CDR2 FQNEAQ. The length of the CDR3 is 14 residues. V lost 1 base and J 6 bases, leaving 10 bases between the germline ends. CDR3 loop: CASSLGTTGNEQFF. The CDR3 DNA is TGTGCCAGCAGCTTAGGGACGACGGGCAATGAGCAGTTCTTC.

V usage is TRBV20-1 and J usage is TRBJ2-7, with a possible D match to TRBD2 (6 bases). The ends were cut back, 5 bases at V and 3 bases at J, with 14 bases in the middle. Per the germline V gene, CDR1 is DFQATT and CDR2 is SNEGSKA (reference sequence). CDR3 size: 13 residues. The CDR3 sequence is CSAPLRGGYEQYF. The CDR3 region has the DNA TGCAGTGCTCCTTTACGGGGAGGCTACGAGCAGTACTTC.

This clonotype has more than one count but fewer than ten. The chain uses TRBV20-1 and TRBJ2-7; perhaps TRBD2 as D (5 bases). Per germline, CDR1 DFQATT and CDR2 SNEGSKA (reference sequence). The CDR3 is 12 residues long. The V end lost 4 bases, the J end lost 5 bases, and 12 bases lay between the germline ends. CDR3 DNA sequence: TGCAGTGCTAAGCCGGACTGGCACGAGCAGTACTTC. Translation gives CSAKPDWHEQYF.

This clonotype was picked up one time. This chain joins TRBV5-1 and TRBJ1-2; D might be TRBD1 (5 bases). Germline CDR1 is SGHRS and CDR2 is YFSETQ. The CDR3 covers 14 residues. Trimming stripped 5 bases from V and 0 bases from J, with 11 bases between. CDR3: CASRDLGANYGYTF. CDR3 DNA: TGCGCCAGCAGGGACCTGGGGGCTAACTATGGCTACACCTTC.

This clonotype was detected only a few times. The germline gene is not matched at one end of the junction; a read error may be the cause. The rearrangement links TRBV7-2 to TRBJ1-1; 8 bases are shared with TRBD1. The CDR3 is made up of 17 amino acids. Germline assignment: CDR1 SGHTA and CDR2 FQGNSA. CDR3 residues: CASSLVSQGALERPTRF. The CDR3 DNA follows: TGTGCCAGCAGCTTAGTATCTCAGGGGGCGCTTGAGCGTCCCACAAGATTT.

V usage is TRBV7-2 and J usage is TRBJ2-7, with TRBD1 matching 8 bases. The V segment lost 4 bases and the J segment 3 bases; nucleotides outside the gene matches: 5. The CDR3 is 14 amino acids. Germline CDR1 and CDR2: SGHTA and FQGNSA. The CDR3 DNA sequence: TGTGCCAGCAGCTACACCACAGGGGGCTACGAGCAGTACTTC. Translating gives CASSYTTGGYEQYF.

This clonotype was observed a handful of times. This chain connects TRBV2 to TRBJ2-2, with D uncertain. V lost 6 bases and J lost 6, with 5 bases in between. This CDR3 contains 11 residues. Germline values: CDR1 SNHLY, CDR2 FYNNEI. CDR3 in DNA: TGTGCCAGCAGGCATCCCGGGGAGCTGTTTTTT. This encodes CASRHPGELFF.